The 28 T cell receptor beta chains presented below share a single source sample, sequenced in a study of cytomegalovirus exposure and HLA in healthy donors. The primer mix had 60 Vbeta and 13 Jbeta primers. Method: immunoSEQ multiplex PCR; TCRdb's copy keeps in-frame clones and lacks some. Of about 200,000 clones in the sample, roughly three quarters were seen once. Sequenced material: PBMCs. Receptors were obtained from a woman aged 50 to 60 in good health and CMV-seronegative.

The rearrangement joins TRBV7-2 to TRBJ1-2, with D perhaps TRBD1 (5 bases). This CDR3 is 14 amino acids long. In germline, CDR1 is SGHTA, CDR2 FQGNSA. V dropped 5 bases and J dropped 4 bases, with 14 bases sitting between them. The CDR3 bases are TGTGCCAGCAGCCCTGGGGGGGGGTTCTATGGCTACACCTTC. Translated: CASSPGGGFYGYTF.

This chain links TRBV6-1 with TRBJ2-7; 14 bases align to TRBD2. This CDR3 has 14 amino acids. The junction had 4 bases not matched to a gene; V was cut back by 6 bases and J by 6 bases. The germline CDR1 and CDR2 sequences are MNHNS and SASEGT. CDR3 coding DNA: TGTGCCAGCAGAACGGGACTAGCGGGGGTCGAGCAGTACTTC. Its protein product is CASRTGLAGVEQYF.

The chain couples TRBV7-9 to TRBJ2-3, with TRBD1 as a possible D gene (6 bases). The CDR3 totals 16 residues. V lost 5 bases and J 3 bases, leaving 18 bases between the germline ends. The germline gives CDR1 SEHNR, CDR2 FQNEAQ (reference sequence). CDR3 loop: CASSLYRAQGTDTQYF. The CDR3 DNA follows: TGTGCCAGCAGCCTCTACCGGGCTCAGGGGACAGATACGCAGTATTTT.

A single count supports this clone. This chain connects TRBV11-1 to TRBJ2-3, with D possibly TRBD1 on 6 matching bases. The CDR3 spans 15 residues. Trimming cost V 5 bases and J 3 bases, with 15 bases left between them. Per germline, CDR1 SGHAT and CDR2 FQDESV (reference sequence). The CDR3 region is CASSLLGANTDTQYF. The CDR3 DNA follows: TGTGCCAGCAGCCTACTGGGGGCAAATACAGATACGCAGTATTTT.

The gene calls are TRBV6-5 and TRBJ1-2; no definite D call. The CDR3 extends over 14 amino acids. The germline V gene has CDR1 MNHEY and CDR2 SVGAGI. V was clipped by 1 base and J by 4 bases, with 10 bases between them. CDR3 sequence reads: CASSYLAEAYGYTF. In DNA form, the CDR3 reads TGTGCCAGCAGTTACTTAGCAGAGGCCTATGGCTACACCTTC.

V usage is TRBV7-9 and J usage is TRBJ1-1, with TRBD1 as a possible D gene (5 bases). This CDR3 region has 15 residues. Trimming took off 4 bases at V and 5 bases at J, with 17 bases between the two ends. Germline lookup yields CDR1 SEHNR and CDR2 FQNEAQ (reference sequence). CDR3 protein: CASSYPQGVMTEAFF. The CDR3 bases are TGTGCCAGCAGCTACCCCCAGGGTGTAATGACTGAAGCTTTCTTT.

The rearrangement uses TRBV5-8 and TRBJ1-3; D not certain. V lost 4 bases and J 0 bases, leaving 8 bases between the germline ends. This CDR3 spans 14 amino acids. CDR1 is SGHTS, CDR2 YDEGEE, per germline. The CDR3 protein is CASSPRGSGNTIYF. The CDR3 DNA is TGTGCCAGCAGCCCACGGGGCTCTGGAAACACCATATATTTT.

In its sample, this clone was seen a few times. V and J are TRBV4-1 and TRBJ2-2; no reliable D call. V lost 3 bases to trimming and J lost 8 bases, with 4 bases between them. The CDR3 runs 11 residues. Germline V gene lookup returns CDR1 MGHRA and CDR2 YSYEKL. This chain's CDR3 is CASSHLGELFF. In DNA form, the CDR3 reads TGCGCCAGCAGCCACTTAGGGGAGCTGTTTTTT.

The V and J genes are TRBV6-4 and TRBJ2-5, with 7 bases aligning to TRBD2. This CDR3 contains 15 residues. J was trimmed by 2 bases and V by 6 bases; bases with no gene match: 9. Germline V gene data show CDR1 as MRHNA and CDR2 as SNTAGT. The CDR3: CASSPGRGDQETQYF. In DNA, the CDR3 is TGTGCCAGCAGCCCGGGACGGGGGGATCAAGAGACCCAGTACTTC.

J is TRBJ2-3 and V is TRBV5-6, with D tentatively TRBD2 (5 bases). Looked up from germline, CDR1 is SGHDT and CDR2 is YYEEEE. V was cut by 3 bases and J by 3 bases, with 11 bases left in between. The CDR3 spans 14 residues. CDR3 bases: TGTGCCAGCAGCTCCGCGGGTTCGACAGATACGCAGTATTTT. Its protein is CASSSAGSTDTQYF.

This clone was observed once. Other DNA sequences in the same sample also yield this CDR3. The rearrangement uses TRBV29-1 and TRBJ1-2; 8 nucleotides line up with TRBD1. Germline values: CDR1 SQVTM, CDR2 ANQGSEA. J was trimmed by 8 bases and V by 4 bases; bases with no gene match: 6. CDR3 length equals 12 residues. CDR3 bases: TGCAGCGTTGGGCAGGGGGCAGGAGGCTACACCTTC. It codes for CSVGQGAGGYTF.

This clone came up a few times. V gene TRBV28 combines with J gene TRBJ1-1; 10 bases are a match to TRBD1. Germline CDR1 and CDR2: MDHEN and SYDVKM. The CDR3 extends over 16 amino acids. J gave up 3 bases and V 6 bases, and 10 bases lay outside the gene matches. The CDR3, as DNA: TGTGCCAGCAGGCCTACCGGGGGACAGGGGTACACTGAAGCTTTCTTT. Amino acid sequence: CASRPTGGQGYTEAFF.

This chain links TRBV15 with TRBJ2-5; 8 bases map to TRBD1. Germline V gene data show CDR1 as LNHNV and CDR2 as YYDKDF (reference sequence). The CDR3 is made up of 14 amino acids. The ends lost 1 base at V and 5 bases at J; junction bases unmatched: 3. In DNA form, the CDR3 reads TGTGCCACCAGCAGAGGACAGGGGCGGGAGACCCAGTACTTC. This sequence encodes CATSRGQGRETQYF.

V and J are TRBV19 and TRBJ2-5, with 7 bases aligning to TRBD2. V lost 5 bases to trimming and J lost 10 bases; unmatched junction nucleotides: 10. The CDR3 totals 13 residues. CDR1 and CDR2 from the germline V gene are LNHDA and SQIVND (reference sequence). CDR3 bases: TGTGCCAGTAGTCCTACGCCGGGGGGAGGCCAGTACTTC. It yields the protein CASSPTPGGGQYF.

Here the CDR3 reads CASSYDGPGQGQTF. The DNA of the CDR3 is TGTGCCAGCAGTTACGATGGCCCGGGACAGGGACAGACCTTC. The chain is built from TRBV6-6 and TRBJ1-2; 9 positions match TRBD1. The junction had 12 bases not matched to a gene; V was cut back by 2 bases and J by 14 bases. The length of the CDR3 is 14 residues. Germline V CDR1 and CDR2: MNHNY, SVGAGI (reference sequence).

This chain uses TRBV13 with TRBJ1-2, with D tentatively TRBD1 (6 bases). The CDR3 is 17 residues long. The germline V and J ends were trimmed by 4 bases and 0 bases, with 18 bases remaining between them. Germline-derived CDR1 and CDR2 are PRHDT and FYEKMQ (reference sequence). The CDR3 is CASSSTPRTVANYGYTF. As DNA, the CDR3 is TGTGCCAGCAGCTCTACCCCGCGGACAGTCGCTAACTATGGCTACACCTTC.

This clone was recorded once. The J gene is TRBJ1-2, the V gene TRBV7-3; D is ambiguous. The CDR3 spans 12 residues. The germline gives CDR1 SGHTA, CDR2 FQGTGA. V was pared by 5 bases and J by 8 bases, with 12 bases between. As DNA, the CDR3 is TGTGCCAGCAGCCCGGTGGGAGCGGGCTACACCTTC. This gives the protein CASSPVGAGYTF.

The V and J genes are TRBV5-1 and TRBJ2-5, with D uncertain. This CDR3 is built from 15 residues. The ends were cut back, 0 bases at V and 3 bases at J, with 12 bases in the middle. Per germline, CDR1 SGHRS and CDR2 YFSETQ. CDR3 nucleotides: TGCGCCAGCAGCTTGGATGGGCGTACCGAAGAGACCCAGTACTTC. It codes for CASSLDGRTEETQYF.

The V and J genes are TRBV25-1 and TRBJ2-3, with D perhaps matching TRBD1 (5 bases). Germline CDR1 MGHDK, CDR2 SYGVNS. The CDR3 contains 17 residues. Trimming pared 0 bases from V and 4 bases from J, leaving 17 bases between. DNA for the CDR3: TGTGCCAGCAGTGAATATGGTCGCCCTGGGGCCCCAGATACGCAGTATTTT. Protein sequence: CASSEYGRPGAPDTQYF.

The rearrangement joins TRBV18 to TRBJ2-1, with D uncertain. This CDR3 contains 12 residues. Trimming took 6 bases from V and 3 from J, leaving 6 bases between them. CDR1 KGHSH and CDR2 LQKENI come from the germline V gene. The CDR3 DNA sequence: TGTGCCAGCTCGCTGAGCTACAATGAGCAGTTCTTC. This gives the protein CASSLSYNEQFF.

The genes are TRBV7-2 and TRBJ2-7, with 7 nucleotides matching TRBD1. V was pared by 2 bases and J by 2 bases, with 6 bases of the junction left unmatched. CDR3 length: 15 residues. Germline values: CDR1 SGHTA, CDR2 FQGNSA. This CDR3 reads CASSLSGDSPYEQYF. DNA for the CDR3: TGTGCCAGCAGCTTATCAGGGGACAGTCCCTACGAGCAGTACTTC. The complete variable domain, with remaining parts taken from reference TRBV7-2 and TRBJ2-7, reads GAGVSQSPSNKVTEKGKDVELRCDPISGHTALYWYRQSLGQGLEFLIYFQGNSAPDKSGLPSDRFSAERTGGSVSTLTIQRTQQEDSAVYLCASSLSGDSPYEQYFGPGTRLTVT.

This chain joins TRBV28 and TRBJ1-1; the D is unclear. CDR3 length equals 14 residues. Germline lookup yields CDR1 MDHEN and CDR2 SYDVKM. Trimming stripped 6 bases from V and 4 bases from J, with 15 bases between. This chain's CDR3 is CASRSDALGTEAFF. As DNA, the CDR3 is TGTGCCAGCAGGTCCGATGCGCTAGGCACTGAAGCTTTCTTT. Variable domain in full (rest from reference TRBV28 and TRBJ1-1): DVKVTQSSRYLVKRTGEKVFLECVQDMDHENMFWYRQDPGLGLRLIYFSYDVKMKEKGDIPEGYSVSREKKERFSLILESASTNQTSMYLCASRSDALGTEAFFGQGTRLTVV.

This clone appeared once. The chain joins TRBV9 to TRBJ2-1; 11 nucleotides align to TRBD2. The J segment lost 8 bases and the V segment lost 4 bases, leaving 8 bases of the junction unmatched. The CDR3 is 15 residues long. The germline CDR1 and CDR2 sequences are SGDLS and YYNGEE. The CDR3 loop reads CASSKLAGAFDEQFF. CDR3 DNA: TGTGCCAGCAGCAAACTAGCGGGAGCATTCGATGAGCAGTTCTTC.

The chain carries TRBV7-2 and TRBJ1-2; no clear D gene. The CDR3 has 14 amino acids. Trimming removed 1 base from V and 0 bases from J, with 6 bases in between. Germline-derived CDR1 and CDR2 are SGHTA and FQGNSA. CDR3 in amino acids: CASSLGLTNYGYTF. The CDR3 DNA follows: TGTGCCAGCAGCTTAGGGCTGACTAACTATGGCTACACCTTC.

The V gene is TRBV19, the J gene TRBJ2-5; 8 bases agree with TRBD1. V was clipped by 9 bases and J by 3 bases; unmatched bases: 6. CDR3 length: 13 residues. Germline CDR1 is LNHDA and CDR2 is SQIVND (reference sequence). CDR3 DNA sequence: TGTGCCAGGACGACAGGGGAGGAAGAGACCCAGTACTTC. It specifies CARTTGEEETQYF. Based on the CDR3 plus reference TRBV19 and TRBJ2-5, the full variable domain is DGGITQSPKYLFRKEGQNVTLSCEQNLNHDAMYWYRQDPGQGLRLIYYSQIVNDFQKGDIAEGYSVSREKKESFPLTVTSAQKNPTAFYLCARTTGEEETQYFGPGTRLLVL.

This chain joins TRBV9 and TRBJ2-3; TRBD2 is a possible D gene (5 bases). V lost 4 bases and J lost 2, with 20 bases in between. This CDR3 comprises 17 residues. Germline V CDR1 and CDR2: SGDLS, YYNGEE. CDR3 nucleotide sequence: TGTGCCAGCAGCTCCGGGTTGAGCGGAATTCCCACAGATACGCAGTATTTT. Translation: CASSSGLSGIPTDTQYF.

V is TRBV5-6 and J is TRBJ1-5; D possibly corresponds to TRBD1 (6 bases). CDR1 and CDR2 (germline): SGHDT, YYEEEE. The length of the CDR3 is 17 residues. The ends were cut back, 0 bases at V and 4 bases at J, with 17 bases in the middle. CDR3 in amino acids: CASSLGHRARGNQPQHF. In DNA form, the CDR3 reads TGTGCCAGCAGCTTGGGTCACAGGGCGAGAGGGAATCAGCCCCAGCATTTT.

The V call is TRBV10-2, the J call TRBJ2-3, with 7 bases identical to TRBD1. Unmatched junction bases numbered 8, after V lost 6 bases and J lost 2 bases. This CDR3 region has 15 residues. Per the germline V gene, CDR1 is WSHSY and CDR2 is SAAADI. CDR3: CASRKGGSLTDTQYF. The CDR3 DNA follows: TGCGCCAGCAGAAAAGGGGGCTCCCTCACAGATACGCAGTATTTT.